This TCR beta chain was captured in a study of human T cells and chemical hapten exposure. Study summary: Minor pooled library volume differences mainly drove per-sample TCR yield variation.

This clonotype was observed many times. Its target is unknown. Study results and caveats: No shift was seen in TCRs above 1 in 1000 frequency with DPC sensitization.

Time point noted: healthy volunteer bleed at 2 weeks. Total RNA came from unfractionated whole blood. Using its own MiXCR run on the RACE reads, TCRdb lists one record per CDR3 protein. The table lists 30,000 or so distinct CDR3 sequences, approximately 7.4% of them singletons. Per germline, CDR1 SGHRS and CDR2 YFSETQ. The V end was cut by 3 bases, the J end by 0 bases, with 11 bases between. The CDR3 runs 15 residues. The chain employs TRBV5-1 and TRBJ2-3; D possibly corresponds to TRBD2 (5 bases). The origin of this receptor is a human donor in good health. Some clones in this sample may be carry-over from other donors' samples. Sequenced sample: whole blood. CDR3 nucleotide sequence: TGCGCCAGCAGCTCGGACGGGGTTAGCACAGATACGCAGTATTTT. Its protein product is CASSSDGVSTDTQYF.